This T cell receptor (beta chain) came from a study of T cell clones after liver transplantation. On the study more broadly: Without induction therapy, subjects received standard immunosuppression until 12-24 months post-transplant. The study's findings and limits: Circulating graft-donor-reactive CD4 TCRbeta sequences fell significantly post-transplant in most of the 8 subjects.

Clones were sequenced by immunoSEQ multiplex PCR, and TCRdb holds only the in-frame ones, with some missing. Among approximately 8,800 clones listed, over 60% were seen once. This clone was seen just once. Its specificity is unknown. Per the germline V gene, CDR1 is SGHDN and CDR2 is FVKESK. This CDR3 is 15 amino acids long. Unmatched junction bases numbered 4, after V lost 5 bases and J lost 3 bases. The specimen was CD8+ T cells from blood, collected before liver transplant. The receptor was derived from a human donor who received a liver transplant. This chain links TRBV14 with TRBJ2-6; 7 positions match TRBD1. The DNA of the CDR3 is TGTGCCAGCAGCACAAGGGGGCTTGGGGCCAACGTCCTGACTTTC. It yields the protein CASSTRGLGANVLTF.